This TCR beta chain was observed in a study of blood T cell repertoires in COVID-19. Study-wide context: Sites in the United States, Italy and Spain provided acute and convalescent COVID-19 samples. In each case, the material was cDNA or gDNA derived from T cells, B-cell-depleted T cells, or PBMCs.

Study processing details: Reference gene primers were amplified, and this amplification served to estimate nucleated cell counts. TCRdb's copy holds only in-frame clones and misses some; the assay was immunoSEQ multiplex PCR. Clonal size and the V and J genes are those of that table, whereas D and trimming came from the DNA. The sample has about 70,000 clones; over 75% are singletons. The germline gives CDR1 SGHTA, CDR2 FQGNSA. CDR3 length equals 15 residues. V lost 4 bases, J lost 6 bases, and 9 bases stayed unmatched. The specimen sequenced was peripheral blood. This TCR came from a woman between 18 and 29 years old with acute or convalescent COVID-19. This sequence joins TRBV7-2 and TRBJ1-2, with 9 bases identical to TRBD1. This CDR3 reads CASSSYRTGVNGYTF. In DNA form, the CDR3 reads TGTGCCAGCAGCTCGTACCGGACAGGGGTGAATGGCTACACCTTC.